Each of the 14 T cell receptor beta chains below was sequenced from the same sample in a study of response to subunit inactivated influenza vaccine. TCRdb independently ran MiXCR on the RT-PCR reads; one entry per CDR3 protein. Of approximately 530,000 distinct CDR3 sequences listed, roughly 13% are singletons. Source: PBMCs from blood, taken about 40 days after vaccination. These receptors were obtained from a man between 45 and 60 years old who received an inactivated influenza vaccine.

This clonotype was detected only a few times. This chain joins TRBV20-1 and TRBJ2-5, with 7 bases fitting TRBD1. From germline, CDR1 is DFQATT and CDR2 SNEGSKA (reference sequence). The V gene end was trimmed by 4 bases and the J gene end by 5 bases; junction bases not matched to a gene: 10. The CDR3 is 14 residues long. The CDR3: CSATGTDSRETQYF. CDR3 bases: TGCAGTGCTACAGGGACAGACAGTAGGGAGACCCAGTACTTC.

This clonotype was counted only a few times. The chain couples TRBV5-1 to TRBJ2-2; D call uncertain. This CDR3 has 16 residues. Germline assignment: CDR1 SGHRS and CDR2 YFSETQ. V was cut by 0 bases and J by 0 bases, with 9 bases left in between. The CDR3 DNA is TGCGCCAGCAGCTTGGGTCCCAGGCCGAACACCGGGGAGCTGTTTTTT. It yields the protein CASSLGPRPNTGELFF.

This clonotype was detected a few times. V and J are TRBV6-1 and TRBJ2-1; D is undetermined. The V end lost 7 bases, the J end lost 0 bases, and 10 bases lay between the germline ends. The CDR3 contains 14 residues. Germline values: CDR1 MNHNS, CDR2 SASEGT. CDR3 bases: TGTGCCAGCACGAGCGCCCCCTCCTACAATGAGCAGTTCTTC. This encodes CASTSAPSYNEQFF.

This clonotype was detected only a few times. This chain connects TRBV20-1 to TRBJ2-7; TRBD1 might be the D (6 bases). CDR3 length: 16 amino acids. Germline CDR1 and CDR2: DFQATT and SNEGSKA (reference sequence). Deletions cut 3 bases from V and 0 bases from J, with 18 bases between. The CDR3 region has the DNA TGCAGTGCTAGGGACAGCTTAGACTCAAGCTCCTACGAGCAGTACTTC. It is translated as CSARDSLDSSSYEQYF.

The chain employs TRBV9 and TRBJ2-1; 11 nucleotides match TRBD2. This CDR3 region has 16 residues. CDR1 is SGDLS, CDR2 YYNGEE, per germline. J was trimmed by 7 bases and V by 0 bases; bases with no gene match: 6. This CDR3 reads CASSVDTSGSLNEQFF. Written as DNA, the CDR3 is TGTGCCAGCAGCGTAGACACTAGCGGGAGTCTAAATGAGCAGTTCTTC.

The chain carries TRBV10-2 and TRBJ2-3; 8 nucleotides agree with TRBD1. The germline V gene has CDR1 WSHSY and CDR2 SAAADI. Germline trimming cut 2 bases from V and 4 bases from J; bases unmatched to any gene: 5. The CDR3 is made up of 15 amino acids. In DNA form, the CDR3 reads TGCGCCAGCAGTGAGCAGGGGGCGCGGTCAGATACGCAGTATTTT. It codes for CASSEQGARSDTQYF.

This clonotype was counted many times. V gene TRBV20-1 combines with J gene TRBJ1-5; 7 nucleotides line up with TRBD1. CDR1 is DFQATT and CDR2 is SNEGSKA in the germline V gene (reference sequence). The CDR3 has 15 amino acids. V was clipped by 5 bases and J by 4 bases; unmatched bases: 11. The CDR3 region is CSAVNPGQLNQPQHF. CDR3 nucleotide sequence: TGCAGTGCTGTAAACCCGGGACAGCTTAATCAGCCCCAGCATTTT.

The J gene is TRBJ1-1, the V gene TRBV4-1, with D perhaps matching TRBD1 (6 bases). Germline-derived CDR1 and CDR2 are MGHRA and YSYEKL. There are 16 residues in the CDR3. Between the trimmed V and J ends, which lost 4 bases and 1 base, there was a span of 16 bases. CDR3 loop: CASSRTPPQGNTEAFF. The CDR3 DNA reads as TGCGCCAGCAGCCGAACCCCCCCACAGGGGAACACTGAAGCTTTCTTT.

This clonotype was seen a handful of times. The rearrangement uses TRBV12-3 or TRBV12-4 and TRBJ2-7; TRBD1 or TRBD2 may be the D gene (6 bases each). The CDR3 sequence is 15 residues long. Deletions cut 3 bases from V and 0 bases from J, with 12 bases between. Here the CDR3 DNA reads TGTGCCAGCAGTTTCGGGGGCGAACACTCCTACGAGCAGTACTTC. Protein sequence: CASSFGGEHSYEQYF.

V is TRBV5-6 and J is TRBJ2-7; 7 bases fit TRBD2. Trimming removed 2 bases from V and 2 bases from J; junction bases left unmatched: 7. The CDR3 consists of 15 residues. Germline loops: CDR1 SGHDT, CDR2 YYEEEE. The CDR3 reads CASSLGAGLAYEQYF. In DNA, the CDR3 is TGTGCCAGCAGCTTAGGAGCGGGATTGGCCTACGAGCAGTACTTC.

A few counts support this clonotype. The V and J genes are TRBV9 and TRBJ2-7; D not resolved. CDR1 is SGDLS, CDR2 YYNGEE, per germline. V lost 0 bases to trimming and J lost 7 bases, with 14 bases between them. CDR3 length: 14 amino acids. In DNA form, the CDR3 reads TGTGCCAGCAGCGTAGCTACAGAGGTCGAGGAGCAGTACTTC. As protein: CASSVATEVEEQYF.

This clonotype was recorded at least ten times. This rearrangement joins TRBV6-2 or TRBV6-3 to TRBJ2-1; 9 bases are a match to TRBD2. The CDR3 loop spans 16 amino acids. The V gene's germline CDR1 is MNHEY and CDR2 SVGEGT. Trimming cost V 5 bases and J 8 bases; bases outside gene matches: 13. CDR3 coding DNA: TGTGCCAGCAGTCCGGAGACTATAGCGGGAGTTGATGAGCAGTTCTTC. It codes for CASSPETIAGVDEQFF.

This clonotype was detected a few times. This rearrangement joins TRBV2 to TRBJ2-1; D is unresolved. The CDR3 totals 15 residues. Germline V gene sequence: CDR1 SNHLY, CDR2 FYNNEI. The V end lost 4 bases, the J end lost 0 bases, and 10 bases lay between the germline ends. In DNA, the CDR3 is TGTGCCAGCAGTGGCGACCAAAGCTCCTACAATGAGCAGTTCTTC. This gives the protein CASSGDQSSYNEQFF.

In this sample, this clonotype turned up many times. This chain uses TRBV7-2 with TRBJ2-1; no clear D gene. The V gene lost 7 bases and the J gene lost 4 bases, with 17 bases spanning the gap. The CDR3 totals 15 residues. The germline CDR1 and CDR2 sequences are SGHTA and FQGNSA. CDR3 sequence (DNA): TGTGCCAGCACCCCAGCTGGCCTCATTTACAATGAGCAGTTCTTC. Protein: CASTPAGLIYNEQFF. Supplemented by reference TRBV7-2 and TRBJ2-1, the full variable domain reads GAGVSQSPSNKVTEKGKDVELRCDPISGHTALYWYRQSLGQGLEFLIYFQGNSAPDKSGLPSDRFSAERTGGSVSTLTIQRTQQEDSAVYLCASTPAGLIYNEQFFGPGTRLTVL.